This TCR beta chain was identified during a study of T-cell reconstitution after alpha-beta-depleted transplantation in children. The trim removed 6 bases at V and 7 bases at J, leaving 17 bases unmatched. Germline-derived CDR1 and CDR2 are MDHEN and SYDVKM. The CDR3 is 16 residues long. Unique molecular identifiers were incorporated into the prepared TCRbeta library. TCRdb re-derived calls from the PCR reads in MiXCR, one entry per CDR3 protein. The sample has fewer than 250,000 distinct CDR3 sequences, roughly a sixth seen once. The rearrangement uses TRBV28 and TRBJ2-7; 8 nucleotides align to TRBD1. The sequences come from PBMCs, mostly from graft donor cells, collected 360 days after TCRalphabeta/CD19-depleted stem cell transplant. The sequence derives from a male patient between 2 and 10 years old who had a stem cell transplant for acute lymphoblastic leukemia, so the T cells may come from the graft donor. The CDR3 DNA reads as TGTGCCAGCAGCTATCCCGGACAGGGCGACTTAGGGGAGCAGTACTTC. It codes for CASSYPGQGDLGEQYF.